The sequence of this TCR beta chain was determined in a study of shared clonotypes between healthy human individuals. At the level of the study: The donor group consisted of two women and a few men, aged 18 to 49. Each donor had three CD4 naive, three CD4 memory, two CD8 naive and one CD8 memory plate. The study's findings and limits: Clonotype sharing among donors, it was expected, would be affected by sequencing depth.

Every immunoSEQ plate was one replicate of a subset's evenly spread DNA. Measured with immunoSEQ multiplex PCR; TCRdb has only the in-frame clones, and not every one. The table includes hundreds of thousands of clones, 55% to 75% detected once. In regard to this clone: The antigen is unknown.

CDR1 and CDR2 from the germline V gene are SEHNR and FQNEAQ (reference sequence). This CDR3 comprises 13 residues. V gave up 2 bases and J gave up 2 bases, with 6 bases separating them. The receptor comes from a woman in her twenties or thirties in good health. The source material was memory CD4+ T cells sorted from blood. The subset was: CD45RA-negative fraction. The V and J genes are TRBV7-9 and TRBJ1-2; D unresolved. The chain's CDR3 is CASSLSRNYGYTF. The CDR3 DNA follows: TGTGCCAGCAGCTTATCCCGGAACTATGGCTACACCTTC.